The clone carrying this TCR beta chain was detected only once. The data stem from a study of CD8 T cells in Susac syndrome. It was negative isolation that provided the CD8+ and CD4+ T cells, whereas TEMRA cells were enriched by FACS. When the RNA was reverse transcribed, random hexamers were used with an input of about 0.5 to 1 ug. TCRdb analysed the immunoSEQ multiplex PCR reads with MiXCR anew, one entry per CDR3 protein. Of approximately 130,000 distinct CDR3 sequences in the sample, around 90% were seen once. Trimming took 2 bases from V and 5 from J, leaving 6 bases between them. Germline CDR1 is MDHEN and CDR2 is SYDVKM. The CDR3 runs 12 residues.

The chain combines TRBV28 with TRBJ2-5; TRBD2 is a possible D gene (5 bases). This clonotype was sampled from a human donor with multiple sclerosis. The sample consisted of CD8+ T cells from PBMCs. In DNA form, the CDR3 reads TGTGCCAGCAGTTTACGGAGGGAGACCCAGTACTTC. Its protein is CASSLRRETQYF.